The 26 T cell receptor beta chains listed next were all sequenced from one sample in a study of blood T cell repertoires in COVID-19. The repertoire was sequenced with immunoSEQ multiplex PCR; TCRdb's copy has only in-frame clones and lacks some. Of around 300,000 clones listed, 83% are singletons. Sequenced sample: peripheral blood. These receptors all come from a woman aged 50 to 60 who had recovered from COVID-19.

V usage is TRBV19 and J usage is TRBJ2-5; D is ambiguous. The CDR3 length is 13 residues. Germline assignment: CDR1 LNHDA and CDR2 SQIVND (reference sequence). V lost 4 bases and J lost 5, with 11 bases in between. The CDR3 spells CASSNLMRETQYF. CDR3 nucleotide sequence: TGTGCCAGTAGTAACCTAATGCGCGAGACCCAGTACTTC.

V usage is TRBV18 and J usage is TRBJ1-2, with D unresolved. Trimming stripped 0 bases from V and 4 bases from J, with 9 bases between. The V gene's germline CDR1 is KGHSH and CDR2 LQKENI. There are 14 residues in the CDR3. The CDR3 reads CASSPPILGYGYTF. The CDR3, as DNA: TGTGCCAGCTCACCACCTATACTTGGCTATGGCTACACCTTC. Together with reference TRBV18 and TRBJ1-2, the CDR3 gives the full variable domain: NAGVMQNPRHLVRRRGQEARLRCSPMKGHSHVYWYRQLPEEGLKFMVYLQKENIIDESGMPKERFSAEFPKEGPSILRIQQVVRGDSAAYFCASSPPILGYGYTFGSGTRLTVV.

The chain combines TRBV4-2 with TRBJ2-1; 8 bases fit TRBD2. This CDR3 is 15 amino acids long. Germline CDR1 reads LGHNA; CDR2 reads YNFKEQ. The ends lost 2 bases at V and 7 bases at J; junction bases unmatched: 7. The CDR3 loop is CASSQLAGEKNEQFF. In nucleotides, the CDR3 is TGTGCCAGCAGCCAACTAGCGGGTGAGAAGAATGAGCAGTTCTTC.

The CDR3 DNA reads as TGTGCCACCAGTGATGGACAGGGCCCCGAGCAGTACTTC. Encoded protein: CATSDGQGPEQYF. The chain joins TRBV24-1 to TRBJ2-7; TRBD1 agrees at 8 bases. Looked up from germline, CDR1 is KGHDR and CDR2 is SFDVKD. The CDR3 contains 13 residues. Germline trimming cut 3 bases from V and 6 bases from J; bases unmatched to any gene: 3.

The V gene is TRBV4-2, the J gene TRBJ1-5, with 8 bases identical to TRBD1. With 0 bases clipped from V and 5 bases from J, the junction kept 0 bases outside the gene matches. The CDR3 has 14 residues. CDR1 LGHNA and CDR2 YNFKEQ come from the germline V gene. Here the CDR3 reads CASSQEDRDQPQHF. CDR3 nucleotide sequence: TGTGCCAGCAGCCAAGAGGACAGGGATCAGCCCCAGCATTTT.

The chain employs TRBV11-2 and TRBJ2-5; 12 bases line up with TRBD2. Germline assignment: CDR1 SGHAT and CDR2 FQNNGV. V was pared by 0 bases and J by 4 bases, with 6 bases of the junction left unmatched. The CDR3 is made up of 17 amino acids. The CDR3 nucleotides read TGTGCCAGCAGCTTAGAGCCTAGCGGGGGGGGGCGAGAGACCCAGTACTTC. This codes for CASSLEPSGGGRETQYF.

This sequence joins TRBV5-6 and TRBJ1-5; 7 bases match TRBD1. Germline trimming cut 1 base from V and 5 bases from J; bases unmatched to any gene: 6. The CDR3 is 15 amino acids. Per germline, CDR1 SGHDT and CDR2 YYEEEE. CDR3 sequence reads: CASSLIDRVDQPQHF. For the CDR3, the DNA is TGTGCCAGCAGCTTGATAGACAGGGTCGATCAGCCCCAGCATTTT. Supplemented by reference TRBV5-6 and TRBJ1-5, the full variable domain reads DAGVTQSPTHLIKTRGQQVTLRCSPKSGHDTVSWYQQALGQGPQFIFQYYEEEERQRGNFPDRFSGHQFPNYSSELNVNALLLGDSALYLCASSLIDRVDQPQHFGDGTRLSIL.

The chain is built from TRBV7-2 and TRBJ2-1, with 8 bases lining up with TRBD2. This CDR3 is 13 amino acids long. The V and J ends lost 5 bases and 16 bases, in that order; junction bases with no gene match: 13. Germline assignment: CDR1 SGHTA and CDR2 FQGNSA. The CDR3 loop reads CASSLGLRGGLFF. The CDR3 DNA follows: TGTGCCAGCAGCCTGGGCTTACGGGGGGGTCTATTCTTC.

CDR3 sequence: CASSLQGYTQYF. The CDR3 DNA reads TGTGCCAGCAGTTTACAGGGATATACGCAGTATTTT. The chain joins TRBV28 to TRBJ2-3; D possibly corresponds to TRBD1 (5 bases). From germline, CDR1 is MDHEN and CDR2 SYDVKM. The CDR3 consists of 12 residues. Deletions cut 2 bases from V and 7 bases from J, with 7 bases between.

V and J are TRBV28 and TRBJ1-6; no reliable D call. The CDR3 is made up of 12 amino acids. V was clipped by 4 bases and J by 7 bases, with 5 bases between them. Germline V gene data show CDR1 as MDHEN and CDR2 as SYDVKM. CDR3 sequence: CASSSRNSPLHF. CDR3 coding DNA: TGTGCCAGCAGTTCCAGGAATTCACCCCTCCACTTT.

The CDR3 DNA reads as TGTGCCAGCCGTCGGACTAGCGGCAACACCGGGGAGCTGTTTTTT. Its protein is CASRRTSGNTGELFF. This chain connects TRBV2 to TRBJ2-2, with 10 bases that match TRBD2. This CDR3 contains 15 residues. Trimming removed 8 bases from V and 2 bases from J; junction bases left unmatched: 5. CDR1 and CDR2 from the germline V gene are SNHLY and FYNNEI.

The J gene is TRBJ1-5, the V gene TRBV28; D gene uncertain. The CDR3 totals 15 residues. Trimming cost V 3 bases and J 7 bases, with 16 bases left between them. Germline V gene data show CDR1 as MDHEN and CDR2 as SYDVKM. The CDR3 protein is CASSFPGILGQPQHF. The CDR3 DNA follows: TGTGCCAGCAGTTTTCCGGGGATCTTAGGCCAGCCCCAGCATTTT.

V usage is TRBV28 and J usage is TRBJ1-3; D perhaps matches TRBD1 (6 bases). The CDR3 covers 14 residues. The germline gives CDR1 MDHEN, CDR2 SYDVKM. V was trimmed by 9 bases and J by 1 base, leaving 13 bases between them. The CDR3 DNA follows: TGTGCCAGTCTCGAGGGGGAGTCTGGAAACACCATATATTTT. The encoded protein is CASLEGESGNTIYF.

This clone was picked up many times. The V gene is TRBV27, the J gene TRBJ1-5, with 9 bases fitting TRBD1. The CDR3 totals 14 residues. CDR1 and CDR2 from the germline V gene are MNHEY and SMNVEV (reference sequence). The junction had 3 bases not matched to a gene; V was cut back by 4 bases and J by 5 bases. CDR3 in amino acids: CASSSDRGYQPQHF. The CDR3 region has the DNA TGTGCCAGCAGTTCGGACAGGGGCTATCAGCCCCAGCATTTT.

This chain connects TRBV19 to TRBJ1-6; weak D call: TRBD1 (5 bases). The length of the CDR3 is 16 residues. Germline V gene data show CDR1 as LNHDA and CDR2 as SQIVND (reference sequence). Trimming removed 5 bases from V and 5 bases from J, with 16 bases in between. The CDR3 DNA follows: TGTGCCAGTAGTCCTTGGCGGGGGGTAGATAATTCACCCCTCCACTTT. Its translation: CASSPWRGVDNSPLHF.

The chain couples TRBV28 to TRBJ1-2, with D tentatively TRBD1 (5 bases). CDR1 and CDR2 (germline): MDHEN, SYDVKM. The CDR3 is made up of 15 amino acids. V lost 2 bases, J lost 4 bases, and 14 bases lay in between. CDR3 in DNA: TGTGCCAGCAGTTTAGGAATAGGGGTGGGCTATGGCTACACCTTC. Translation: CASSLGIGVGYGYTF.

This chain links TRBV6-1 with TRBJ2-5, with 9 bases fitting TRBD1. Germline trimming cut 6 bases from V and 5 bases from J; bases unmatched to any gene: 13. CDR3 size: 16 residues. CDR1 is MNHNS and CDR2 is SASEGT in the germline V gene. DNA for the CDR3: TGTGCCAGCAGAGAAACTCCGGGACAGGGTTGGGAGACCCAGTACTTC. Its protein product is CASRETPGQGWETQYF.

The chain recombines TRBV12-3 or TRBV12-4 with TRBJ2-1, with D maybe TRBD2 (5 bases). Trimming cost V 3 bases and J 7 bases, with 10 bases left between them. The CDR3 covers 13 residues. The CDR3 DNA reads as TGTGCCAGCAGTTTGGATAGCGAAAATGAGCAGTTCTTC. Translating it yields CASSLDSENEQFF.

The CDR3 loop reads CASSPTSGADTQYF. The DNA of the CDR3 is TGTGCCAGCAGCCCGACTAGCGGGGCCGATACGCAGTATTTT. This chain connects TRBV4-2 to TRBJ2-3, with 11 bases identical to TRBD2. This CDR3 has 14 residues. V lost 4 bases and J lost 6; bases outside the gene matches: 3. Germline values: CDR1 LGHNA, CDR2 YNFKEQ.

This rearrangement joins TRBV19 to TRBJ1-6, with 8 bases that match TRBD1. V lost 10 bases and J lost 4; bases outside the gene matches: 9. The V gene's germline CDR1 is LNHDA and CDR2 SQIVND (reference sequence). This CDR3 region has 15 residues. DNA for the CDR3: TGTGCCACCGAGGACAGGGCAAAATATAATTCACCCCTCCACTTT. Translation gives CATEDRAKYNSPLHF.

The genes are TRBV4-2 and TRBJ2-3; weak D call: TRBD2 (7 bases). Per germline, CDR1 LGHNA and CDR2 YNFKEQ. V lost 3 bases and J 6 bases, leaving 22 bases between the germline ends. CDR3 size: 17 residues. CDR3 in DNA: TGTGCCAGCAGCCAGGTAGAGGGGGGGCGGATTGGGGATACGCAGTATTTT. Its translation: CASSQVEGGRIGDTQYF.

The genes are TRBV2 and TRBJ2-1, with a weak D call TRBD2 (6 bases). CDR3 length: 12 residues. Germline CDR1 and CDR2: SNHLY and FYNNEI. Deletions cut 6 bases from V and 7 bases from J, with 10 bases between. DNA for the CDR3: TGTGCCAGCAGACAGGAGGGGAATGAGCAGTTCTTC. Translation: CASRQEGNEQFF.

At least ten counts were recorded for this clone. The rearrangement joins TRBV6-5 to TRBJ1-5; no reliable D call. CDR1 is MNHEY, CDR2 SVGAGI, per germline. Trimming removed 4 bases at V and 5 bases at J, with 9 bases between. The CDR3 length is 13 residues. The CDR3 sequence: CASSFMEDQPQHF. The CDR3 DNA is TGTGCCAGCAGTTTCATGGAGGATCAGCCCCAGCATTTT.

The chain recombines TRBV2 with TRBJ1-6; 12 bases agree with TRBD1. With V trimmed by 6 bases and J by 14 bases, 8 bases remained unmatched. This CDR3 spans 14 amino acids. CDR1 SNHLY and CDR2 FYNNEI come from the germline V gene. CDR3 region: CASSSGTGGAALHF. The CDR3 region has the DNA TGTGCCAGCAGCTCCGGGACAGGGGGCGCAGCCCTCCACTTT.

This rearrangement joins TRBV14 to TRBJ2-5, with TRBD1 identical over 7 bases. This CDR3 is built from 14 residues. The J segment lost 14 bases and the V segment lost 1 base, leaving 13 bases of the junction unmatched. Germline loops: CDR1 SGHDN, CDR2 FVKESK. The CDR3 loop is CASSQGAGGIPPYF. As DNA, the CDR3 is TGTGCCAGCAGCCAAGGGGCAGGGGGTATCCCTCCCTACTTC. The whole variable domain, remainder taken from reference TRBV14 and TRBJ2-5, is EAGVTQFPSHSVIEKGQTVTLRCDPISGHDNLYWYRRVMGKEIKFLLHFVKESKQDESGMPNNRFLAERTGGTYSTLKVQPAELEDSGVYFCASSQGAGGIPPYFGPGTRLLVL.

This chain joins TRBV21-1 and TRBJ2-2; the D call in the table, TRBD2, was not verified against the DNA. TRBV21-1 is reported as a pseudogene. This CDR3 region has 14 residues. CDR3 region: CASSNRFSSGELFF. The CDR3, as DNA: TGTGCCAGCAGCAACCGGTTTAGTTCCGGGGAGCTGTTTTTT.